This T cell receptor (beta chain) appears in the sequencing data of a study of blood T cell repertoires in COVID-19. On the study more broadly: Sample material is recorded as cDNA or gDNA derived from T cells, B-cell-depleted T cells, or PBMCs.

As processed by the authors: Amplification of reference gene primers was used by the study to estimate nucleated cell counts. This table comes from immunoSEQ multiplex PCR, and its TCRdb copy is limited to in-frame clones, with some not included. From that table come the V and J calls and clone size; the DNA was used to work out D and trimming. The sample carries 70,000 to 95,000 clones, more than 65% recorded once. In its sample, this clone was seen a few times. The CDR3 runs to 19 residues. Germline CDR1 and CDR2: LNHNV and YYDKDF (reference sequence). Trimming cost V 5 bases and J 3 bases; bases outside gene matches: 16.

This receptor was obtained from a woman aged 45-65 years with acute or convalescent COVID-19. This chain links TRBV15 with TRBJ2-7, with 13 bases matching TRBD2. What was sequenced was peripheral blood. The DNA of the CDR3 is TGTGCCACCAGCGGAGGGCCACCTGGGGGACTAGCGGGAATCTACGAGCAGTACTTC. This gives the protein CATSGGPPGGLAGIYEQYF.